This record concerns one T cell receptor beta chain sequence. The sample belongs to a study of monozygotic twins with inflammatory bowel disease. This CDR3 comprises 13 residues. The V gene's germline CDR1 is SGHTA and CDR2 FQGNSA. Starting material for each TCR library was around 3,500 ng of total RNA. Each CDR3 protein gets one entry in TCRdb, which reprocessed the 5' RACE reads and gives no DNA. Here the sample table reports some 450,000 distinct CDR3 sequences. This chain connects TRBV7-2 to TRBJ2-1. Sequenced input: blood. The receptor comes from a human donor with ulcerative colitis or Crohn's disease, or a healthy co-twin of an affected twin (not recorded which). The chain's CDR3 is CASSLVRDDEQFF.